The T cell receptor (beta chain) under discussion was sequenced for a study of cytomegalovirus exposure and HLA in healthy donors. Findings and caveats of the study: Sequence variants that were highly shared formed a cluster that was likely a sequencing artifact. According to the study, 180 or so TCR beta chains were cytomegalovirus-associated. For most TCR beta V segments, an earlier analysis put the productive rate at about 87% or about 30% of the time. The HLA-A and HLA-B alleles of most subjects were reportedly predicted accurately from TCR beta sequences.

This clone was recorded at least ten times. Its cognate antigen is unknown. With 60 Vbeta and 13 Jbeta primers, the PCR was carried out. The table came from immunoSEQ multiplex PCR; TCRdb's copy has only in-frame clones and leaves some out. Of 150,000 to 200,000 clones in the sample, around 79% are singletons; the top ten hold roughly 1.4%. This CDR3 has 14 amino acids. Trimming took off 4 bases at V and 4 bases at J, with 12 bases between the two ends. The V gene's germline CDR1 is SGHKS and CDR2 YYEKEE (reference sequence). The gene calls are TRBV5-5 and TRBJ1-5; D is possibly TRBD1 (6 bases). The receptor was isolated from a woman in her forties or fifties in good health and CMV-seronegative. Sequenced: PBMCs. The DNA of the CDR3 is TGTGCCAGCAGCATGTGGGGGCCGAATCAGCCCCAGCATTTT. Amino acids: CASSMWGPNQPQHF.